What follows describes a single TCR beta chain. These data are taken from a study of cytotoxic CD8 clonotypes in ibrutinib-treated CLL. The CDR3 covers 13 residues. V lost 9 bases and J lost 5, with 14 bases in between. Germline V gene sequence: CDR1 ENHRY, CDR2 SYGVKD. The protocol was immunoSEQ multiplex PCR, while the TCRdb copy is restricted to in-frame clones and leaves out a portion. The sample lists 45,000 to 60,000 clones; 55% to 70% were seen once. The chain recombines TRBV10-3 with TRBJ2-1; D gene uncertain. The material was PBMCs, obtained after 24 months of ibrutinib treatment. This TCR derives from a human donor with chronic lymphocytic leukemia. Here the CDR3 reads CAISPTLDNEQFF. The CDR3 DNA sequence: TGTGCCATTTCTCCTACCCTTGACAATGAGCAGTTCTTC.